A selection of T cell receptor beta chains follows, all from one sample in a study of OX40 agonist ivuxolimab in advanced cancers. The repertoire was sequenced with immunoSEQ multiplex PCR; TCRdb's copy has only in-frame clones and lacks some. This table holds 77,000 or so clones, 90% found once. The input for sequencing was CD4+ or CD8+ T cells sorted from blood, taken in a trial of the OX40 agonist ivuxolimab. The receptors originated from an adult with an advanced solid tumor such as melanoma, head and neck, liver or kidney cancer. CDR3s include the opening cysteine and the closing phenylalanine or tryptophan. A D gene is named only where the DNA matches it firmly. Expanded clones get a size class; other rows say once, few or many, or leave the size out.

J: TRBJ1-2; D: TRBD1; V: TRBV28; size: .; CDR3: CASSTGTGGRGYTF; DNA: TGTGCCAGCAGTACCGGGACAGGGGGCCGTGGCTACACCTTC
J: TRBJ2-6; D: .; V: TRBV25-1; size: .; CDR3: CASIGAVGSGANVLTF; DNA: TGTGCCAGCATAGGGGCTGTGGGCTCCGGGGCCAACGTCCTGACTTTC
J: TRBJ2-3; D: TRBD2; V: TRBV27; size: .; CDR3: CASRPMTRGLAGADTQYF; DNA: TGTGCCAGCAGACCGATGACGCGGGGACTAGCGGGGGCGGATACGCAGTATTTT
J: TRBJ2-7; D: .; V: TRBV21-1; size: .; CDR3: CARLQGGRNEQYF; DNA: TGTGCCCGACTACAGGGGGGCAGGAACGAGCAGTACTTC
J: TRBJ2-3; D: .; V: TRBV20-1; size: .; CDR3: CSARDNREVYF; DNA: TGCAGTGCTAGAGATAACAGGGAGGTGTATTTT
J: TRBJ2-5; D: .; V: TRBV10-1; size: .; CDR3: CASSPALETQYF; DNA: TGCGCCAGCAGTCCTGCCCTGGAGACCCAGTACTTC
J: TRBJ1-6; D: TRBD1; V: TRBV27; size: .; CDR3: CASRTGSSYNSPLHF; DNA: TGTGCCAGCAGGACAGGGAGCTCCTATAATTCACCCCTCCACTTT
J: TRBJ1-1; D: .; V: TRBV10-2; size: .; CDR3: CASSESVVTEAFF; DNA: TGCGCCAGCAGTGAGTCAGTGGTTACTGAAGCTTTCTTT
J: TRBJ2-1; D: TRBD1; V: TRBV11-1; size: .; CDR3: CASSLGQGSYNEQFF; DNA: TGTGCCAGCAGCCTCGGACAGGGCTCCTACAATGAGCAGTTCTTC
J: TRBJ1-6; D: .; V: TRBV4-1; size: few; CDR3: CASSQEGREESPLHF; DNA: TGCGCCAGCAGCCAAGAAGGCAGGGAGGAATCACCCCTCCACTTT
J: TRBJ2-1; D: .; V: TRBV5-6; size: .; CDR3: CASSLPPSVHSYNEQFF; DNA: TGTGCCAGCAGCTTACCTCCTAGCGTCCACTCCTACAATGAGCAGTTCTTC
J: TRBJ1-4; D: .; V: TRBV2; size: .; CDR3: CASSEDRVGEKLFF; DNA: TGTGCCAGCAGTGAAGACAGGGTAGGAGAAAAACTGTTTTTT
J: TRBJ2-1; D: .; V: TRBV5-3; size: .; CDR3: CASRVRLVNNEQFF; DNA: TGTGCCTCCCGTGTCCGACTAGTTAACAATGAGCAGTTCTTC
J: TRBJ2-5; D: .; V: TRBV7-2; size: .; CDR3: CASSFVEETQYF; DNA: TGTGCCAGCAGCTTCGTGGAAGAGACCCAGTACTTC
J: TRBJ2-1; D: TRBD1; V: TRBV11-2; size: .; CDR3: CASSRPGQGVFNEQFF; DNA: TGTGCCAGCAGCAGACCGGGACAGGGGGTGTTCAATGAGCAGTTCTTC
J: TRBJ1-5; D: .; V: TRBV7-8; size: .; CDR3: CASSLAGVGTGQPQHF; DNA: TGTGCCAGCAGCTTAGCCGGCGTTGGCACCGGCCAGCCCCAGCATTTT
J: TRBJ2-3; D: .; V: TRBV18; size: .; CDR3: CASSSLRQGYFADTQYF; DNA: TGTGCCAGCTCATCACTGAGGCAGGGCTATTTCGCAGATACGCAGTATTTT
J: TRBJ2-2; D: TRBD1; V: TRBV18; size: .; CDR3: CASSPPLGGMDTGELFF; DNA: TGTGCCAGCTCACCACCGCTAGGGGGCATGGACACCGGGGAGCTGTTTTTT
J: TRBJ2-7; D: .; V: TRBV11-3; size: .; CDR3: CASSLDASLSYEQYF; DNA: TGTGCCAGCAGCTTAGATGCGTCTCTCTCCTACGAGCAGTACTTC
J: TRBJ1-1; D: .; V: TRBV10-1; size: .; CDR3: CASSRTGNTEAFF; DNA: TGCGCCAGCAGTCGAACGGGGAACACTGAAGCTTTCTTT
J: TRBJ2-1; D: TRBD2; V: TRBV5-1; size: .; CDR3: CASLAGGNYNEQFF; DNA: TGCGCCAGCCTCGCCGGGGGGAACTACAATGAGCAGTTCTTC
J: TRBJ2-5; D: TRBD2; V: TRBV7-2; size: .; CDR3: CASSLSSGGIQETQYF; DNA: TGTGCCAGCAGCTTGTCTAGCGGGGGGATCCAAGAGACCCAGTACTTC
J: TRBJ2-2; D: .; V: TRBV29-1; size: .; CDR3: CSGTDTLGTGELFF; DNA: TGCAGCGGAACTGACACTTTGGGCACCGGGGAGCTGTTTTTT
J: TRBJ2-1; D: TRBD2; V: TRBV18; size: .; CDR3: CASSPTSGGANEQFF; DNA: TGTGCCAGCTCACCAACTAGCGGGGGGGCCAATGAGCAGTTCTTC
J: TRBJ2-7; D: .; V: TRBV6-5; size: .; CDR3: CASSFQFSSYEQYF; DNA: TGTGCCAGCAGTTTCCAGTTTAGCTCCTACGAGCAGTACTTC
J: TRBJ2-3; D: .; V: TRBV6-6; size: once; CDR3: CASSPKASTDTQYF; DNA: TGTGCCAGCAGTCCCAAAGCTAGCACAGATACGCAGTATTTT
J: TRBJ1-4; D: TRBD1; V: TRBV5-4; size: few; CDR3: CASSVTGVNEKLFF; DNA: TGTGCCAGCAGCGTAACAGGGGTGAACGAAAAACTGTTTTTT
J: TRBJ1-6; D: .; V: TRBV30; size: .; CDR3: CAWMEEGVHSPLHF; DNA: TGTGCCTGGATGGAGGAGGGTGTCCATTCACCCCTCCACTTT
J: TRBJ2-3; D: TRBD2; V: TRBV11-2; size: .; CDR3: CASKGAGTSGGGTQYF; DNA: TGTGCCAGCAAAGGGGCCGGGACTAGCGGAGGGGGTACGCAGTATTTT
J: TRBJ2-7; D: TRBD1; V: TRBV5-1; size: once; CDR3: CASRGTGVEQYF; DNA: TGCGCCAGTAGAGGGACAGGGGTCGAGCAGTACTTC
J: TRBJ2-7; D: .; V: TRBV11-2; size: .; CDR3: CASSRGGPSYF; DNA: TGTGCCAGCAGCCGTGGGGGACCCAGCTACTTC
J: TRBJ2-3; D: .; V: TRBV7-2; size: .; CDR3: CASSLALGGTDTQYF; DNA: TGTGCCAGCAGCTTAGCGCTTGGGGGCACAGATACGCAGTATTTT
J: TRBJ2-1; D: TRBD2; V: TRBV18; size: .; CDR3: CASSQGLVAGNEQFF; DNA: TGTGCCAGCTCTCAGGGACTAGTAGCGGGCAATGAGCAGTTCTTC
J: TRBJ1-2; D: .; V: TRBV19; size: .; CDR3: CASSITFGQNYGYTF; DNA: TGTGCCAGTAGTATAACGTTCGGGCAGAACTATGGCTACACCTTC
J: TRBJ1-1; D: .; V: TRBV6-6; size: .; CDR3: CASSGGGETEAFF; DNA: TGTGCCAGCAGTGGGGGAGGAGAAACTGAAGCTTTCTTT
J: TRBJ2-5; D: .; V: TRBV11-2; size: .; CDR3: CASRNKTGLLYQETQYF; DNA: TGTGCCAGCAGAAATAAGACGGGGCTGTTGTACCAAGAGACCCAGTACTTC
J: TRBJ1-5; D: .; V: TRBV7-9; size: .; CDR3: CASSLGPGQPQHF; DNA: TGTGCCAGCAGCTTAGGTCCGGGTCAGCCCCAGCATTTT
J: TRBJ2-3; D: .; V: TRBV28; size: .; CDR3: CASSTITDTQYF; DNA: TGTGCCAGCAGCACCATAACAGATACGCAGTATTTT
J: TRBJ1-2; D: .; V: TRBV25-1; size: .; CDR3: CASRDQASPNYGYTF; DNA: TGTGCCAGCAGGGATCAAGCGTCCCCTAACTATGGCTACACCTTC
J: TRBJ2-7; D: TRBD1; V: TRBV28; size: .; CDR3: CASTIAGQGTYEQYF; DNA: TGTGCCAGCACCATCGCGGGACAGGGTACCTACGAGCAGTACTTC
J: TRBJ2-2; D: .; V: TRBV27; size: .; CDR3: CASSLGSVNTGELFF; DNA: TGTGCCAGCAGTTTAGGGTCAGTGAACACCGGGGAGCTGTTTTTT
J: TRBJ2-7; D: .; V: TRBV30; size: .; CDR3: CAWRGLAYEQYF; DNA: TGTGCCTGGAGGGGACTTGCCTACGAGCAGTACTTC
J: TRBJ1-1; D: .; V: TRBV9; size: .; CDR3: CASSVDDGRNTEAFF; DNA: TGTGCCAGCAGCGTAGACGACGGAAGGAATACTGAAGCTTTCTTT
J: TRBJ2-7; D: .; V: TRBV4-1; size: .; CDR3: CASSQGTRYEQYF; DNA: TGCGCCAGCAGCCAAGGGACGAGGTACGAGCAGTACTTC
J: TRBJ1-3; D: TRBD1; V: TRBV13; size: .; CDR3: CASSLRSGGGGNTIYF; DNA: TGTGCCAGCAGCTTAAGATCAGGGGGCGGTGGAAACACCATATATTTT
J: TRBJ2-3; D: .; V: TRBV4-3; size: .; CDR3: CASSQGNSGAEFTDTQYF; DNA: TGCGCCAGCAGCCAAGGGAATTCCGGGGCAGAATTCACAGATACGCAGTATTTT
J: TRBJ2-5; D: TRBD1; V: TRBV19; size: .; CDR3: CASSGPTGQTQYF; DNA: TGTGCCAGTAGTGGACCGACAGGGCAGACCCAGTACTTC
J: TRBJ2-5; D: TRBD1; V: TRBV9; size: .; CDR3: CASSGGDRAQETQYF; DNA: TGTGCCAGCAGCGGCGGGGACAGGGCCCAGGAGACCCAGTACTTC
J: TRBJ2-5; D: TRBD1; V: TRBV7-9; size: .; CDR3: CASQRGQGIEETQYF; DNA: TGTGCCAGCCAAAGGGGACAGGGGATTGAAGAGACCCAGTACTTC
J: TRBJ2-7; D: .; V: TRBV11-2; size: once; CDR3: CASSSVAERREEQYF; DNA: TGTGCCAGCAGCTCAGTTGCGGAACGTAGAGAGGAGCAGTACTTC
J: TRBJ2-7; D: TRBD2; V: TRBV5-4; size: .; CDR3: CASSLGLAEAYEQYF; DNA: TGTGCCAGCAGCTTGGGCCTAGCGGAGGCCTACGAGCAGTACTTC